This T cell receptor beta chain was recovered during a study of T-cell memory formation after mild COVID-19. Notes on the study in general: Day 15 to 85 contracting clones showed balanced CD4/CD8; day 15 to 37 expanders favored CD4+.

As concerns this clonotype: No antigen is known for it.

TCRdb recomputed calls from the 5' RACE reads with MiXCR, one row per CDR3 protein. Among roughly 190,000 distinct CDR3 sequences listed, 15% to 20% were seen once. Germline values: CDR1 SQVTM, CDR2 ANQGSEA. The CDR3 extends over 14 amino acids. The V segment lost 3 bases and the J segment 3 bases; nucleotides outside the gene matches: 5. The origin of this receptor is an adult woman who had mild COVID-19 (a few samples of this study predate the infection). Cell type and time point are not known. Input material: PBMCs or a T cell subset sorted from them (not recorded which). The V call is TRBV29-1, the J call TRBJ1-1, with 9 bases that match TRBD1. Written as DNA, the CDR3 is TGCAGCGTTGAGTGGGACAGGGTCCACACTGAAGCTTTCTTT. Translation gives CSVEWDRVHTEAFF.